This is a list of T cell receptor beta chains from one sample in a study of Ad26.COV2.S vaccination and SARS-CoV-2 variants. Assay used: immunoSEQ multiplex PCR; TCRdb lists only in-frame clones, some missing. This table has roughly 420,000 clones, approximately 89% appearing once. The source was peripheral blood, collected in a trial of Ad26.COV2.S vaccine versus placebo. These receptors were obtained from a person between 18 and 65 years old who received the Ad26.COV2.S COVID-19 vaccine or a placebo. The CDR3 runs from the conserved cysteine through the conserved F or W. The D gene is left open where the match is weak. Clone size, where shown, is once, few, many, or a class for clones that have expanded.

v_gene	abundance	j_gene	d_gene	CDR3nt	CDR3aa
TRBV11-2	-	TRBJ1-2	-	TGTGCCAGCAGCTTAGGATTAGACTATGGCTACACCTTC	CASSLGLDYGYTF
TRBV2	-	TRBJ1-4	-	TGTGCCAGCAGTGTCTGGGGGGCCGATGAAAAACTGTTTTTT	CASSVWGADEKLFF
TRBV19	-	TRBJ1-1	TRBD1	TGTGCCAGTAGTGAAGACAGGGCCCAAACTGAAGCTTTCTTT	CASSEDRAQTEAFF
TRBV27	-	TRBJ1-6	-	TGTGCCAGCAGTATGACAGCGAAAAGCTATAATTCACCCCTCCACTTT	CASSMTAKSYNSPLHF
TRBV9	once	TRBJ1-1	-	TGTGCCAGCAGCGTGGAAGGGGACACTGAAGCTTTCTTT	CASSVEGDTEAFF
TRBV27	few	TRBJ1-5	-	TGTGCCAGCAGTTTATTTCCCGATAGCAATCAGCCCCAGCATTTT	CASSLFPDSNQPQHF
TRBV27	-	TRBJ1-6	-	TGTGCCAGCAGCCCCCTCACACGCGGTTCACCCCTCCACTTT	CASSPLTRGSPLHF
TRBV5-4	-	TRBJ2-1	-	TGTGCCAGCAGCGTCGTAGCGATTCGCTCCTACAATGAGCAGTTCTTC	CASSVVAIRSYNEQFF
TRBV19	-	TRBJ2-3	TRBD2	TGTGCCAGTAGTATATATCTGGGTAGCGGGGGTATCGGAGATACGCAGTATTTT	CASSIYLGSGGIGDTQYF
TRBV7-9	-	TRBJ1-4	-	TGTGCCAGCAGCTTGCCAGGGGTTAGAGAAAAACTGTTTTTT	CASSLPGVREKLFF
TRBV5-8	-	TRBJ2-4	TRBD1	TGTGCCAGCAGCACCGGGACAGGGGGCCCCAAAAACATTCAGTACTTC	CASSTGTGGPKNIQYF
TRBV9	-	TRBJ1-2	TRBD1	TGTGCCAGCAGCGTAGGTCGTGGAGGGACAGGGCTGGACTATGGCTACACCTTC	CASSVGRGGTGLDYGYTF
TRBV9	-	TRBJ2-3	-	TGTGCCAGCAGCGTAGCCCCCCTCGATGTAGAGGGGGACGGCACAGATACGCAGTATTTT	CASSVAPLDVEGDGTDTQYF
TRBV3-1/TRBV3-2	-	TRBJ1-1	-	TGTGCCAGCAGCCCTGCCCTCCGGGGGAGGGGGGTGAACACTGAAGCTTTCTTT	CASSPALRGRGVNTEAFF
TRBV12-3/TRBV12-4	-	TRBJ1-2	TRBD1	TGTGCCAGCAGGCTGGGACAGAACTATGGCTACACCTTC	CASRLGQNYGYTF
TRBV18	-	TRBJ2-3	TRBD2	TGTGCCAGCTCACCACGACTAGCGGGAGCAATGGGGAGCACAGATACGCAGTATTTT	CASSPRLAGAMGSTDTQYF
TRBV29-1	-	TRBJ2-3	TRBD1	TGCAGCGTTGATGGGGACAGACAAAAGGGGACAGATACGCAGTATTTT	CSVDGDRQKGTDTQYF
TRBV9	-	TRBJ1-5	-	TGTGCCAGCAGCGTAGGTCAGGGAGATCAGCCCCAGCATTTT	CASSVGQGDQPQHF
TRBV4-1	few	TRBJ1-5	TRBD1	TGCGCCAGCAGCCAAAACCGTAGACAGGGGGATCAGCCCCAGCATTTT	CASSQNRRQGDQPQHF
TRBV13	-	TRBJ1-1	-	TGTGCCAGCAGCTTCGACAGTATTGAAGCTTTCTTT	CASSFDSIEAFF